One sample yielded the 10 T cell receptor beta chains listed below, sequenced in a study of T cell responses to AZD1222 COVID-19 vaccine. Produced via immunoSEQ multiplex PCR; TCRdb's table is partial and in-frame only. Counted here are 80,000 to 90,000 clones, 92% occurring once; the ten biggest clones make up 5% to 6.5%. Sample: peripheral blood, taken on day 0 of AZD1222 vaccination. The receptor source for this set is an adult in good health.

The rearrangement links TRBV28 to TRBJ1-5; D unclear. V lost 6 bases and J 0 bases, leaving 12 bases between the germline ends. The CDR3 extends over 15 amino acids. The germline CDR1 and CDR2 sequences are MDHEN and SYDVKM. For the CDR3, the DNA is TGTGCCAGCAGACCCACTCACAGTAGCAATCAGCCCCAGCATTTT. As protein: CASRPTHSSNQPQHF.

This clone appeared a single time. The CDR3 DNA is TGTGCCAGCAGTTTGGCCAAAGTTAGGGAGCAGTACTTC. Its translation is CASSLAKVREQYF. This chain links TRBV12-3 or TRBV12-4 with TRBJ2-7; D gene ambiguous. This CDR3 spans 13 amino acids. The V end lost 3 bases, the J end lost 7 bases, and 13 bases lay between the germline ends.

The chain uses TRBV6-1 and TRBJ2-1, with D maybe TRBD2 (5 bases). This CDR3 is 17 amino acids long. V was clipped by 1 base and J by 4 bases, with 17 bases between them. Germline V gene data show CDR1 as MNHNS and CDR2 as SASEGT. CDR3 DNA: TGTGCCAGCAGTGAAGGAGTTCTTGCGGGTCCATACAATGAGCAGTTCTTC. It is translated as CASSEGVLAGPYNEQFF.

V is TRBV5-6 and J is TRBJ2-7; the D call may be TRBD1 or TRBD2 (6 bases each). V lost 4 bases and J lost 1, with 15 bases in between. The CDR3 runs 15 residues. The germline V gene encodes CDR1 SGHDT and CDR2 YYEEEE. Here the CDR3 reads CASSPKGGTSYEQYF. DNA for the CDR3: TGTGCCAGCAGCCCGAAAGGCGGGACATCCTACGAGCAGTACTTC.

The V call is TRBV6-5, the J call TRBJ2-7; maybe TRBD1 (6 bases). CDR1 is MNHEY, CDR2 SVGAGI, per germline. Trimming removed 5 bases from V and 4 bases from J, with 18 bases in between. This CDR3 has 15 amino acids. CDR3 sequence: CASSHGTTSYYEQYF. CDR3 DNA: TGTGCCAGCAGTCATGGGACAACATCCTATTACGAGCAGTACTTC.

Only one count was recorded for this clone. The CDR3 loop reads CASRQGYSNQPQHF. The DNA of the CDR3 is TGTGCCAGCAGACAGGGTTATAGCAATCAGCCCCAGCATTTT. This sequence joins TRBV6-5 and TRBJ1-5, with D perhaps TRBD1 (6 bases). This CDR3 has 14 residues. V lost 6 bases and J 0 bases, leaving 9 bases between the germline ends. Germline assignment: CDR1 MNHEY and CDR2 SVGAGI.

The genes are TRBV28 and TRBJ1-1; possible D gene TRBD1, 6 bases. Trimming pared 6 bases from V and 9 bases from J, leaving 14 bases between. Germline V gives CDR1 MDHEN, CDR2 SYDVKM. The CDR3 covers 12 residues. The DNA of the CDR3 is TGTGCCAGCAGATCCGACAGGTGGCAAGCTTTCTTT. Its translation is CASRSDRWQAFF. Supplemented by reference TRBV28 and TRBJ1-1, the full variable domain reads DVKVTQSSRYLVKRTGEKVFLECVQDMDHENMFWYRQDPGLGLRLIYFSYDVKMKEKGDIPEGYSVSREKKERFSLILESASTNQTSMYLCASRSDRWQAFFGQGTRLTVV.

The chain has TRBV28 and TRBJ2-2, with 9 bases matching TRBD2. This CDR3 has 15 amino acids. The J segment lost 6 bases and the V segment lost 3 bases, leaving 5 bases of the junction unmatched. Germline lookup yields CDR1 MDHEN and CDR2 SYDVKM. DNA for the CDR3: TGTGCCAGCAGTTTCGGGGCTAGCGGGGCCGGGGAGCTGTTTTTT. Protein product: CASSFGASGAGELFF.

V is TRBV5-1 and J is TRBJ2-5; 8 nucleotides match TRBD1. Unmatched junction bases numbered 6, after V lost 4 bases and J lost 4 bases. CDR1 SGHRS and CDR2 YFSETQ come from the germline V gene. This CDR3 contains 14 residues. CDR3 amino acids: CASSRQGAPETQYF. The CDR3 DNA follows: TGCGCCAGCAGCCGGCAGGGGGCCCCAGAGACCCAGTACTTC.

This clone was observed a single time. This chain's CDR3 is CASSLRELQPQHF. The CDR3 region has the DNA TGTGCCAGCAGTTTAAGGGAGCTGCAGCCCCAGCATTTT. V and J are TRBV12-3 or TRBV12-4 and TRBJ1-5; the D is unclear. V lost 2 bases and J 7 bases, leaving 9 bases between the germline ends. The CDR3 covers 13 residues.